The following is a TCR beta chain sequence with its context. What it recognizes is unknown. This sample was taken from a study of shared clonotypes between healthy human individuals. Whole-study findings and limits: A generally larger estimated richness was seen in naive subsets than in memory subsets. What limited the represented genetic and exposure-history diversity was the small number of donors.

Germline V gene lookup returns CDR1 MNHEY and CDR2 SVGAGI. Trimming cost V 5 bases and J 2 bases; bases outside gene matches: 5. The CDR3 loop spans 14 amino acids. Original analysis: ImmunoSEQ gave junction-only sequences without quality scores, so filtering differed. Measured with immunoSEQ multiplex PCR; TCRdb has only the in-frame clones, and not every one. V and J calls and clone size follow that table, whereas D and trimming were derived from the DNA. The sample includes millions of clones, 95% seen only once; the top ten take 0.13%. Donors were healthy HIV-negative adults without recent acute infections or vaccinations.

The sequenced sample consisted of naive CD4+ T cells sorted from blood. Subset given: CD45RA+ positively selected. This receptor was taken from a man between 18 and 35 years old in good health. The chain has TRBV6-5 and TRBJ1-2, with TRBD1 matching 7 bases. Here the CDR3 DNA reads TGTGCCAGCAGTCCGGACAGGCGGAACTATGGCTACACCTTC. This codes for CASSPDRRNYGYTF.